Following are 15 T cell receptor beta chains from one sample sequenced in a study of sequential checkpoint blockade in melanoma. Sequencing used immunoSEQ multiplex PCR; TCRdb keeps in-frame clones, though not all of them. The sample shows about 27,000 clones, approximately 80% of them seen only once. Treatment denoted: randomized to nivolumab then ipilimumab (arm A) or the reverse (arm B). Specimen: CD8+ T cells sorted from blood (inferred from file names), collected from a patient given nivolumab and ipilimumab in sequence. These receptors originate from a human donor with melanoma.

At least ten counts were recorded for this clone. The rearrangement joins TRBV6-4 to TRBJ2-1; 10 nucleotides line up with TRBD2. Germline values: CDR1 MRHNA, CDR2 SNTAGT. The ends lost 0 bases at V and 9 bases at J; junction bases unmatched: 8. The CDR3 is 16 amino acids. The chain's CDR3 is CASSDSGVAGGGEQFF. The CDR3 nucleotides are TGTGCCAGCAGTGACTCGGGGGTAGCGGGGGGTGGTGAGCAGTTCTTC.

The genes are TRBV28 and TRBJ1-2, with D unclear. Deletions cut 6 bases from V and 4 bases from J, with 9 bases between. The CDR3 extends over 12 amino acids. CDR1 and CDR2 from the germline V gene are MDHEN and SYDVKM. The CDR3 DNA reads as TGTGCCAGCAGGGACCGGGGCTATGGCTACACCTTC. Translating it yields CASRDRGYGYTF.

A single count supports this clone. The CDR3 sequence is CASSSDLTSGGGYEQYF. CDR3 sequence (DNA): TGTGCCAGCAGCTCGGACCTTACTAGCGGGGGGGGCTACGAGCAGTACTTC. This chain uses TRBV11-2 with TRBJ2-5; 13 bases are shared with TRBD2. The last part of the DNA fits TRBJ2-7 better; the J call may be wrong. Germline CDR1 reads SGHAT; CDR2 reads FQNNGV. This CDR3 has 17 amino acids.

The rearrangement uses TRBV27 and TRBJ2-7; weak D call: TRBD1 (5 bases). Deletions cut 4 bases from V and 3 bases from J, with 13 bases between. The CDR3 contains 14 residues. Germline assignment: CDR1 MNHEY and CDR2 SMNVEV (reference sequence). The CDR3 is CASSYSGSDYEQYF. CDR3 in DNA: TGTGCCAGCAGTTACTCAGGGTCCGACTACGAGCAGTACTTC.

The chain couples TRBV11-1 to TRBJ1-5; D perhaps matches TRBD1 (5 bases). The germline CDR1 and CDR2 sequences are SGHAT and FQDESV (reference sequence). The CDR3 is 14 residues long. Deletions cut 3 bases from V and 6 bases from J, with 12 bases between. CDR3 nucleotide sequence: TGTGCCAGCAGCTTCCGAGACAGAAGTCAGCCCCAGCATTTT. This gives the protein CASSFRDRSQPQHF.

In DNA, the CDR3 is TGTGCCTGGAGGCCAAGGGACAGGTCCAAGTATGTGGATACGCAGTATTTT. Its translation is CAWRPRDRSKYVDTQYF. The chain is built from TRBV30 and TRBJ2-3; TRBD1 matches 8 bases. V trimming: 3 bases; J trimming: 6 bases; junction bases outside the gene matches: 17. The germline CDR1 and CDR2 sequences are GTSNPN and SVGIG (reference sequence). This CDR3 is built from 17 residues.

On this clone: Sequence at one end of the junction differs from germline and may be a read error. The rearrangement joins TRBV10-1 to TRBJ1-3; the D gene is possibly TRBD1 (5 bases). This CDR3 region has 11 residues. Germline CDR1 is WNHNN and CDR2 is SYGVQD (reference sequence). The CDR3 here is CASSESGGEPF. CDR3 nucleotide sequence: TGCGCCAGCAGTGAGTCGGGGGGAGAACCCTTT.

V is TRBV7-9 and J is TRBJ2-7, with 9 bases matching TRBD1. The CDR3 consists of 15 residues. V gave up 2 bases and J gave up 3 bases; unmatched junction bases: 5. CDR1 and CDR2 (germline): SEHNR, FQNEAQ (reference sequence). The CDR3 DNA sequence: TGTGCCAGCAGCTTAACGTGGGGACAGGGCTACGAGCAGTACTTC. Protein product: CASSLTWGQGYEQYF.

This clone has just one count. This rearrangement joins TRBV7-9 to TRBJ2-7; tentative D call: TRBD1 (5 bases). The germline V gene has CDR1 SEHNR and CDR2 FQNEAQ (reference sequence). Trimming took off 5 bases at V and 4 bases at J, with 9 bases between the two ends. This CDR3 is 12 amino acids long. The CDR3 is CASSNRGYEQYF. CDR3 DNA sequence: TGTGCCAGCAGCAATAGGGGTTACGAGCAGTACTTC.

Of note for this clone: The junction and the germline gene differ at one end; a read error may be behind it. The V call is TRBV6-5, the J call TRBJ1-2; D is undetermined. The V gene's germline CDR1 is MNHEY and CDR2 SVGAGI. The CDR3 extends over 12 amino acids. This CDR3 is CASRRANYGYTF. The CDR3 DNA reads TGTGCCAGCAGGAGGGCTAATTATGGCTACACCTTC.

This clone was seen just once. The chain recombines TRBV4-2 with TRBJ2-7; 10 positions match TRBD2. J lost 4 bases, V lost 2 bases, and 5 bases had no gene match. The germline CDR1 and CDR2 sequences are LGHNA and YNFKEQ. CDR3 length equals 15 residues. CDR3 nucleotides: TGTGCCAGCAGCCAAAGTAGCGGGGGGCAGTACGAGCAGTACTTC. Translating it yields CASSQSSGGQYEQYF.

The chain couples TRBV6-1 to TRBJ2-2; TRBD2 is a possible D gene (5 bases). CDR1 is MNHNS, CDR2 SASEGT, per germline. The CDR3 loop spans 13 amino acids. CDR3 residues: CAQRQENTGELFF. The CDR3, as DNA: TGTGCTCAGCGGCAGGAGAACACCGGGGAGCTGTTTTTT.

The chain is built from TRBV30 and TRBJ2-7; 7 bases align to TRBD1. CDR3 length equals 13 residues. Losses at the gene ends were 2 bases for V and 0 bases for J; bases not matched to a gene: 1. Looked up from germline, CDR1 is GTSNPN and CDR2 is SVGIG (reference sequence). The CDR3 DNA sequence: TGTGCCTGGAGTACAGGGGTCTCCTACGAGCAGTACTTC. This translates into CAWSTGVSYEQYF.

The chain uses TRBV29-1 and TRBJ2-1; maybe TRBD2 (7 bases). Trimming took off 4 bases at V and 5 bases at J, with 12 bases between the two ends. Germline V gives CDR1 SQVTM, CDR2 ANQGSEA. This CDR3 comprises 13 residues. The CDR3 here is CSVVGGADNEQFF. CDR3 sequence (DNA): TGCAGCGTTGTTGGGGGGGCAGACAATGAGCAGTTCTTC.

This chain connects TRBV6-1 to TRBJ1-2; D not resolved. V shed 5 bases and J shed 8 bases, with 15 bases lying between them. This CDR3 has 13 amino acids. Germline V lookup: CDR1 MNHNS, CDR2 SASEGT. This CDR3 is CASSLGLLAGYTF. CDR3 in DNA: TGTGCCAGCAGTCTCGGACTCCTAGCCGGCTACACCTTC.